The 16 T cell receptor beta chains presented below share a single source sample, sequenced in a study of T cells in tuberculosis. Profiling relied on immunoSEQ multiplex PCR, and the TCRdb table lists in-frame clones only, not all of them. Of roughly 34,000 clones listed, about 90% were seen once; the top ten hold 7% to 9%. Input material: PBMCs. Receptors originate from a donor aged 10 to 29 with latent tuberculosis or without tuberculosis infection. Some clones in this sample may be carry-over from other donors' samples.

The rearrangement joins TRBV28 to TRBJ1-1; maybe TRBD1 (5 bases). V was trimmed by 5 bases and J by 2 bases, leaving 15 bases between them. The CDR3 is made up of 15 amino acids. Germline V gene sequence: CDR1 MDHEN, CDR2 SYDVKM. The CDR3 DNA reads TGTGCCAGCAGTCACCTCCCGGGGGAAAACACTGAAGCTTTCTTT. Amino acid sequence: CASSHLPGENTEAFF.

The rearrangement uses TRBV5-1 and TRBJ1-5, with 7 positions matching TRBD1. This CDR3 spans 14 amino acids. The germline V gene encodes CDR1 SGHRS and CDR2 YFSETQ. With 4 bases clipped from V and 2 bases from J, the junction kept 3 bases outside the gene matches. CDR3 residues: CASSPGTGNQPQHF. The CDR3 DNA reads as TGCGCCAGCAGCCCGGGGACAGGCAATCAGCCCCAGCATTTT.

CDR3 DNA sequence: TGCGCCAGCAGCTTTGGAGCGGGGGCTACCTACGAGCAGTACTTC. As protein: CASSFGAGATYEQYF. The chain uses TRBV5-1 and TRBJ2-7; TRBD2 matches 8 bases. Germline CDR1 and CDR2: SGHRS and YFSETQ. This CDR3 is built from 15 residues. V shed 2 bases and J 2 bases; nucleotides not matched to a gene: 6.

The rearrangement uses TRBV7-9 and TRBJ1-1; tentative D call: TRBD1 (6 bases). The V end lost 6 bases, the J end lost 1 base, and 15 bases lay between the germline ends. This CDR3 is 15 amino acids long. The germline gives CDR1 SEHNR, CDR2 FQNEAQ (reference sequence). CDR3 DNA: TGTGCCAGCAGTTATAGCCTGGGACAGAACACTGAAGCTTTCTTT. Amino acid sequence: CASSYSLGQNTEAFF.

The genes are TRBV28 and TRBJ2-5, with TRBD2 matching over 8 bases. The junction had 14 bases not matched to a gene; V was cut back by 6 bases and J by 5 bases. The germline CDR1 and CDR2 sequences are MDHEN and SYDVKM. The CDR3 has 16 residues. The CDR3 is CASSPSPGGRRETQYF. The CDR3 region has the DNA TGTGCCAGCAGCCCTTCCCCGGGAGGGCGGAGGGAGACCCAGTACTTC.

The rearrangement uses TRBV6-6 and TRBJ1-2; tentatively, D is TRBD1 (5 bases). CDR1 is MNHNY, CDR2 SVGAGI, per germline (reference sequence). The CDR3 is made up of 12 amino acids. V was trimmed by 6 bases and J by 6 bases, leaving 11 bases between them. The CDR3 sequence is CASRLQDDGYTF. The CDR3 nucleotides read TGTGCCAGCAGATTACAGGACGATGGCTACACCTTC.

DNA for the CDR3: TGTGCCTGGAGTCCCAAGTGGGACAGGCCACCTTGGGGCTACACCTTC. It encodes CAWSPKWDRPPWGYTF. The chain recombines TRBV30 with TRBJ1-2, with 8 bases that match TRBD1. This CDR3 is 16 amino acids long. Germline V gene lookup returns CDR1 GTSNPN and CDR2 SVGIG (reference sequence). After removal of 2 bases from V and 8 bases from J, the junction contained 16 bases not matched to a gene.

This clone was seen only once. The chain joins TRBV6-1 to TRBJ1-2; 7 bases line up with TRBD1. Germline loops: CDR1 MNHNS, CDR2 SASEGT. CDR3 length: 13 amino acids. Germline trimming cut 2 bases from V and 8 bases from J; bases unmatched to any gene: 5. The CDR3 DNA is TGTGCCAGCAGTGAAATGACAGGGAGCGGCTACACCTTC. Amino acids: CASSEMTGSGYTF.

Here the CDR3 DNA reads TGTGCCAGTAGTAACCGACTAGACGGGGCAGGGACCCAGTACTTC. This gives the protein CASSNRLDGAGTQYF. This chain joins TRBV19 and TRBJ2-5, with D tentatively TRBD2 (6 bases). V was cut by 4 bases and J by 7 bases, with 19 bases left in between. Germline V gene sequence: CDR1 LNHDA, CDR2 SQIVND (reference sequence). This CDR3 has 15 residues.

The rearrangement uses TRBV5-4 and TRBJ2-7; D is possibly TRBD2 (6 bases). The CDR3 is 15 residues long. CDR1 SGHNT and CDR2 YYREEE come from the germline V gene (reference sequence). Between the trimmed V and J ends, which lost 0 bases and 3 bases, there was a span of 13 bases. The CDR3 DNA follows: TGTGCCAGCAGCTTGGCCGGAGGGGTTCTCTACGAGCAGTACTTC. Translation: CASSLAGGVLYEQYF.

The chain has TRBV11-2 and TRBJ2-7; 7 nucleotides match TRBD2. J lost 2 bases, V lost 5 bases, and 12 bases had no gene match. The germline V gene has CDR1 SGHAT and CDR2 FQNNGV. CDR3 length: 16 amino acids. Here the CDR3 DNA reads TGTGCCAGCAGCCGTAATTTGTTGGGGAGGGCCTACGAGCAGTACTTC. The encoded protein is CASSRNLLGRAYEQYF.

CDR3 sequence reads: CASSSLDRMKAFF. The DNA for the CDR3 is TGTGCCAGCAGTTCCCTGGACAGGATGAAGGCTTTCTTT. V and J are TRBV2 and TRBJ1-1; 7 bases line up with TRBD1. CDR3 size: 13 residues. From germline, CDR1 is SNHLY and CDR2 FYNNEI. V dropped 5 bases and J dropped 11; count of bases not matched to a gene: 11.

The CDR3, as DNA: TGCGCCAGCAGCTCGAACCCGGGACAGGGAAGGGGCTACACCTTC. This sequence encodes CASSSNPGQGRGYTF. The chain links TRBV5-1 to TRBJ1-2, with 9 bases fitting TRBD1. Germline assignment: CDR1 SGHRS and CDR2 YFSETQ. This CDR3 contains 15 residues. The V gene end was trimmed by 3 bases and the J gene end by 8 bases; junction bases not matched to a gene: 11.

The chain joins TRBV28 to TRBJ2-1, with 7 positions matching TRBD2. The CDR3 runs 12 residues. Losses at the gene ends were 2 bases for V and 13 bases for J; bases not matched to a gene: 5. The germline gives CDR1 MDHEN, CDR2 SYDVKM. The CDR3 loop is CASSLEGGKQFF. The CDR3 bases are TGTGCCAGCAGTTTAGAGGGAGGGAAACAGTTCTTC. Together with reference TRBV28 and TRBJ2-1, the CDR3 gives the full variable domain: DVKVTQSSRYLVKRTGEKVFLECVQDMDHENMFWYRQDPGLGLRLIYFSYDVKMKEKGDIPEGYSVSREKKERFSLILESASTNQTSMYLCASSLEGGKQFFGPGTRLTVL.

This rearrangement joins TRBV5-6 to TRBJ2-1, with TRBD1 matching over 10 bases. The junction had 7 bases not matched to a gene; V was cut back by 0 bases and J by 7 bases. CDR1 and CDR2 from the germline V gene are SGHDT and YYEEEE. There are 16 residues in the CDR3. The chain's CDR3 is CASSLGGQGFKNEQFF. The CDR3 coding sequence is TGTGCCAGCAGCTTGGGGGGACAGGGGTTTAAGAATGAGCAGTTCTTC.

The rearrangement joins TRBV10-3 to TRBJ1-2; 12 nucleotides match TRBD1. Germline CDR1 reads ENHRY; CDR2 reads SYGVKD. After removal of 3 bases from V and 6 bases from J, the junction contained 5 bases not matched to a gene. The length of the CDR3 is 15 residues. This CDR3 reads CAISDSGTGGDGYTF. CDR3 bases: TGTGCCATCAGTGACTCCGGGACAGGGGGCGATGGCTACACCTTC.